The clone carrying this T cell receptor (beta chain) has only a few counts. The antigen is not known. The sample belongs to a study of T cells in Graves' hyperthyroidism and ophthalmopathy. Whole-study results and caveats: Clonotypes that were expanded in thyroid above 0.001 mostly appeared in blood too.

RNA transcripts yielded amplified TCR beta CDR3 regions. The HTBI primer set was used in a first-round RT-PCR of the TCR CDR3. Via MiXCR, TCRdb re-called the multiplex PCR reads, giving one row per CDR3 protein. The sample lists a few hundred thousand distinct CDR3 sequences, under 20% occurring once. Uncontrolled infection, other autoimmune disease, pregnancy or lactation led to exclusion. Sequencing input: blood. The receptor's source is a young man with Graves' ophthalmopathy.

The CDR3 here is CASSQGGFYGYTF. The CDR3, as DNA: TGTGCCAGCAGCCAAGGGGGCTTCTATGGCTACACCTTC. The chain is built from TRBV14 and TRBJ1-2, with D tentatively TRBD1 (5 bases). The germline V gene encodes CDR1 SGHDN and CDR2 FVKESK. The V and J ends lost 1 base and 4 bases respectively, with 7 bases between them. This CDR3 contains 13 residues.